This paragraph reports one T cell receptor (beta chain). The antigen is undetermined. This entry is derived from a study of shared clonotypes between healthy human individuals. Into CD45RA+ naive and CD45RA-negative memory subsets, the CD4+ cells were split. Trimming left V 4 bases short and J 0 bases short, with 11 bases between. Germline values: CDR1 SGHDT, CDR2 YYEEEE. There are 14 residues in the CDR3. Whole-study results and caveats: Shared clonotypes across all four donors exceeded non-shared ones in generation probability.

Libraries were prepared by immunoSEQ multiplex PCR; TCRdb keeps only in-frame clonotypes and omits some of them. Of 1.5 million to 1.9 million clones in the sample, about 98% were seen once. V usage is TRBV5-6 and J usage is TRBJ2-7; a possible D gene is TRBD1 (6 bases). Sequencing was done on a sample of naive CD4+ T cells sorted from blood. Subset noted: CD45RA+ positively selected. This clonotype was obtained from a young man in good health. CDR3 protein: CASSHEGVSYEQYF. The CDR3 region has the DNA TGTGCCAGCAGCCATGAGGGGGTCTCCTACGAGCAGTACTTC.